The 29 T cell receptor beta chains in this list originate from one sample, sequenced in a study of blood T cell repertoires in COVID-19. Produced via immunoSEQ multiplex PCR; TCRdb's table is partial and in-frame only. The sample carries roughly 30,000 clones, 89% recorded once. The sample consisted of peripheral blood. All receptors come from a human donor in a cohort sampled during active COVID-19.

The chain joins TRBV5-1 to TRBJ1-1; TRBD1 is a possible D gene (5 bases). This CDR3 has 13 amino acids. CDR1 and CDR2 from the germline V gene are SGHRS and YFSETQ. The V end was cut by 5 bases, the J end by 6 bases, with 14 bases between. The CDR3 bases are TGCGCCAGCAGATCCCAGGGTTTTCCTGAAGCTTTCTTT. The encoded protein is CASRSQGFPEAFF.

The chain couples TRBV9 to TRBJ1-1; a possible D gene is TRBD1 (6 bases). V dropped 4 bases and J dropped 0 bases, with 16 bases sitting between them. Germline V gene lookup returns CDR1 SGDLS and CDR2 YYNGEE. CDR3 size: 16 residues. The CDR3 is CASSSQGSLMNTEAFF. The CDR3 DNA reads as TGTGCCAGCAGCAGTCAGGGGAGTTTAATGAACACTGAAGCTTTCTTT.

This chain's CDR3 is CASSPDISGNTIYF. As DNA, the CDR3 is TGTGCCAGCAGCCCGGACATCTCTGGAAACACCATATATTTT. The V gene is TRBV3-1 (or the pseudogene TRBV3-2), the J gene TRBJ1-3, with D possibly matching TRBD1 (5 bases). The CDR3 runs to 14 residues. V was cut by 4 bases and J by 0 bases, with 7 bases left in between. Germline-derived CDR1 and CDR2 are LGHDT and YNNKEL (reference sequence).

V and J are TRBV29-1 and TRBJ1-2; TRBD1 matches 10 bases. J was trimmed by 8 bases and V by 7 bases; bases with no gene match: 7. The CDR3 runs 12 residues. Germline values: CDR1 SQVTM, CDR2 ANQGSEA. The CDR3 sequence: CSAGQGISGYTF. The CDR3 DNA reads TGCAGCGCGGGACAGGGGATTTCGGGCTACACCTTC. Filled out from reference TRBV29-1 and TRBJ1-2, the complete variable domain reads SAVISQKPSRDICQRGTSLTIQCQVDSQVTMMFWYRQQPGQSLTLIATANQGSEATYESGFVIDKFPISRPNLTFSTLTVSNMSPEDSSIYLCSAGQGISGYTFGSGTRLTVV.

This clone was observed once. This rearrangement joins TRBV1 to TRBJ2-3; TRBD2, the D gene given by the table, was not confirmed from the DNA. TRBV1 is a pseudogene. This CDR3 is built from 17 residues. The CDR3 here is CTSSQDPSSGCTDTQYF. Here the CDR3 DNA reads TGCACCAGCAGCCAAGATCCCTCCAGCGGGTGCACAGATACGCAGTATTTT.

This chain joins TRBV24-1 and TRBJ2-5; possibly TRBD1 for D (6 bases). The germline gives CDR1 KGHDR, CDR2 SFDVKD. The CDR3 has 16 residues. V was trimmed by 3 bases and J by 4 bases, leaving 17 bases between them. The CDR3 loop is CATSDPSPGVGETQYF. The DNA for the CDR3 is TGTGCCACCAGTGATCCCAGTCCAGGGGTTGGAGAGACCCAGTACTTC.

The V gene is TRBV5-4, the J gene TRBJ1-1; D perhaps matches TRBD1 (6 bases). This CDR3 is 14 amino acids long. Trimming shortened V by 4 bases and J by 3 bases, and 13 bases separated the two germline ends. Germline-derived CDR1 and CDR2 are SGHNT and YYREEE (reference sequence). The CDR3 spells CASSLLGAHTEAFF. The CDR3 region has the DNA TGTGCCAGCAGCCTATTGGGGGCTCACACTGAAGCTTTCTTT. The variable domain in full, completed from reference TRBV5-4 and TRBJ1-1, reads ETGVTQSPTHLIKTRGQQVTLRCSSQSGHNTVSWYQQALGQGPQFIFQYYREEENGRGNFPPRFSGLQFPNYSSELNVNALELDDSALYLCASSLLGAHTEAFFGQGTRLTVV.

The CDR3 DNA reads as TGTGCCAGCAGTGTAGGGGGATTGGCGCGGGGCTACACCTTC. Its translation: CASSVGGLARGYTF. The rearrangement joins TRBV2 to TRBJ1-2, with D possibly TRBD1 on 6 matching bases. Trimming pared 4 bases from V and 8 bases from J, leaving 17 bases between. This CDR3 has 14 residues. Germline values: CDR1 SNHLY, CDR2 FYNNEI.

This chain joins TRBV23-1 and TRBJ2-7; 11 nucleotides align to TRBD1. TRBV23-1 falls under the ORF class, with uncertain function. This CDR3 is 18 amino acids long. V was pared by 1 base and J by 4 bases, with 12 bases of the junction left unmatched. This CDR3 is CASSQFGSARDRGYEQYF. CDR3 sequence (DNA): TGCGCCAGCAGTCAATTTGGGAGTGCACGGGACAGGGGGTACGAGCAGTACTTC.

The rearrangement joins TRBV7-2 to TRBJ1-2; no clear D. The CDR3 sequence is 11 residues long. The V gene lost 3 bases and the J gene lost 5 bases, with 4 bases spanning the gap. The germline CDR1 and CDR2 sequences are SGHTA and FQGNSA. This CDR3 reads CASSFEYGYTF. The CDR3 DNA reads as TGTGCCAGCAGCTTTGAGTATGGCTACACCTTC.

The chain recombines TRBV2 with TRBJ1-6; D not resolved. V shed 7 bases and J shed 11 bases, with 15 bases lying between them. The germline gives CDR1 SNHLY, CDR2 FYNNEI. The CDR3 loop spans 13 amino acids. CDR3 amino acids: CASIEGVRAPLHF. The CDR3 nucleotides read TGTGCCAGCATAGAGGGAGTCAGAGCACCCCTCCACTTT.

The CDR3 reads CASRPAPGQTFYEQYF. CDR3 DNA sequence: TGTGCCAGCAGACCAGCACCGGGACAGACATTCTACGAGCAGTACTTC. The genes are TRBV6-6 and TRBJ2-7; 7 bases agree with TRBD1. The CDR3 is 16 amino acids. V shed 6 bases, J shed 3 bases, and the junction held 14 bases outside the gene matches. Germline V lookup: CDR1 MNHNY, CDR2 SVGAGI (reference sequence).

The V gene is TRBV18, the J gene TRBJ1-1; D is unresolved. The V and J ends lost 2 bases and 1 base respectively, with 8 bases between them. CDR3 size: 14 residues. Looked up from germline, CDR1 is KGHSH and CDR2 is LQKENI. The CDR3 bases are TGTGCCAGCTCACCAGTGGAGAAGAACACTGAAGCTTTCTTT. As protein: CASSPVEKNTEAFF. The variable domain in full, with the rest retrieved from reference TRBV18 and TRBJ1-1, is NAGVMQNPRHLVRRRGQEARLRCSPMKGHSHVYWYRQLPEEGLKFMVYLQKENIIDESGMPKERFSAEFPKEGPSILRIQQVVRGDSAAYFCASSPVEKNTEAFFGQGTRLTVV.

A single count supports this clone. V usage is TRBV4-3 and J usage is TRBJ1-1, with unresolved D. Germline-derived CDR1 and CDR2 are LGHNA and YSLEER. The V gene lost 1 base and the J gene lost 0 bases, with 9 bases spanning the gap. This CDR3 has 15 amino acids. CDR3 sequence reads: CASSQVAVMNTEAFF. The DNA for the CDR3 is TGCGCCAGCAGCCAAGTTGCAGTGATGAACACTGAAGCTTTCTTT.

The rearrangement joins TRBV18 to TRBJ1-4; a possible D gene is TRBD1 (6 bases). Trimming left V 0 bases short and J 5 bases short, with 10 bases between. The CDR3 loop spans 15 amino acids. Germline V gives CDR1 KGHSH, CDR2 LQKENI. The chain's CDR3 is CASSPPGQWNEKLFF. The CDR3, as DNA: TGTGCCAGCTCACCACCCGGACAGTGGAATGAAAAACTGTTTTTT.

This sequence joins TRBV6-2 or TRBV6-3 and TRBJ1-2, with no clear D. V was clipped by 4 bases and J by 4 bases, with 16 bases between them. In germline, CDR1 is MNHEY, CDR2 SVGEGT. The CDR3 sequence is 15 residues long. The CDR3 sequence is CASSSPHRSGYGYTF. In nucleotides, the CDR3 is TGTGCCAGCAGTTCCCCACATCGGAGTGGCTATGGCTACACCTTC.

V and J are TRBV9 and TRBJ2-2; 8 positions match TRBD1. The ends lost 0 bases at V and 2 bases at J; junction bases unmatched: 3. The CDR3 contains 16 residues. Germline V gene data show CDR1 as SGDLS and CDR2 as YYNGEE. The CDR3 coding sequence is TGTGCCAGCAGCGTAGGGACAGGGATCAACACCGGGGAGCTGTTTTTT. This encodes CASSVGTGINTGELFF.

This clone has just one count. This chain uses TRBV5-4 with TRBJ1-2; no definite D call. CDR1 and CDR2 (germline): SGHNT, YYREEE (reference sequence). Trimming pared 0 bases from V and 2 bases from J, leaving 11 bases between. The length of the CDR3 is 15 residues. The CDR3 DNA sequence: TGTGCCAGCAGCTTGGTTGGCAGCGCCAACTATGGCTACACCTTC. It specifies CASSLVGSANYGYTF.

This rearrangement joins TRBV4-2 to TRBJ1-5; 9 positions agree with TRBD1. CDR3 length: 15 residues. J gave up 5 bases and V 1 base, and 3 bases lay outside the gene matches. Per germline, CDR1 LGHNA and CDR2 YNFKEQ. CDR3 sequence reads: CASSQGDREDQPQHF. The CDR3 bases are TGTGCCAGCAGCCAAGGGGACAGGGAGGATCAGCCCCAGCATTTT.

Regarding this clone: At one boundary the junction diverges from the germline segment, which might be a read error. Other DNA variants within this sample encode the same CDR3. This CDR3 is CATSRDRGNYGYTF. CDR3 nucleotide sequence: TGTGCCACCAGTAGAGACAGGGGGAACTATGGCTACACCTTC. The chain joins TRBV15 to TRBJ1-2, with 9 bases aligning to TRBD1. The CDR3 is 14 amino acids. Germline CDR1 and CDR2: LNHNV and YYDKDF (reference sequence). The variable domain in full, with the rest retrieved from reference TRBV15 and TRBJ1-2, is DAMVIQNPRYQVTQFGKPVTLSCSQTLNHNVMYWYQQKSSQAPKLLFHYYDKDFNNEADTPDNFQSRRPNTSFCFLDIRSPGLGDTAMYLCATSRDRGNYGYTFGSGTRLTVV.

The chain couples TRBV4-1 to TRBJ1-1; 7 bases are shared with TRBD1. The junction had 10 bases not matched to a gene; V was cut back by 5 bases and J by 4 bases. Per germline, CDR1 MGHRA and CDR2 YSYEKL. The CDR3 has 15 amino acids. CDR3 sequence: CASSNYDRDSTEAFF. CDR3 in DNA: TGCGCCAGCAGCAACTACGACAGGGATAGCACTGAAGCTTTCTTT.

The V and J genes are TRBV4-1 and TRBJ2-7; 9 nucleotides agree with TRBD2. The CDR3 is 18 amino acids. Germline CDR1 reads MGHRA; CDR2 reads YSYEKL. Trimming at V came to 2 bases and at J to 7 bases, leaving 18 bases not matched to a gene. In DNA form, the CDR3 reads TGCGCCAGCAGCCAATTCCCCCCTCCCGTTGCGGGGGGGCGTGAGCAGTACTTC. As protein: CASSQFPPPVAGGREQYF.

The V and J genes are TRBV5-1 and TRBJ1-4; D not certain. Trimming removed 4 bases from V and 5 bases from J, with 15 bases in between. CDR1 is SGHRS, CDR2 YFSETQ, per germline. The CDR3 contains 15 residues. CDR3 protein: CASSREVGGNEKLFF. The DNA for the CDR3 is TGCGCCAGCAGCCGTGAGGTGGGTGGGAATGAAAAACTGTTTTTT.

V usage is TRBV30 and J usage is TRBJ1-6, with a possible D match to TRBD1 (5 bases). V dropped 2 bases and J dropped 12 bases, with 17 bases sitting between them. The CDR3 has 14 amino acids. CDR1 and CDR2 (germline): GTSNPN, SVGIG (reference sequence). The CDR3 sequence is CAWSLDRQRRPLHF. Written as DNA, the CDR3 is TGTGCCTGGAGTTTAGATCGACAGCGCCGACCCCTCCACTTT.

The genes are TRBV5-5 and TRBJ1-1; no reliable D call. Germline CDR1 reads SGHKS; CDR2 reads YYEKEE (reference sequence). V was shortened by 5 bases and J by 0 bases, with 17 bases between the two germline ends. The CDR3 length is 16 residues. The CDR3 bases are TGTGCCAGCAGGCATACACCGGAGTGGATGAACACTGAAGCTTTCTTT. This codes for CASRHTPEWMNTEAFF.

This chain connects TRBV9 to TRBJ2-1, with D uncertain. This CDR3 is 12 amino acids long. Trimming cost V 7 bases and J 4 bases, with 9 bases left between them. Per the germline V gene, CDR1 is SGDLS and CDR2 is YYNGEE. The CDR3 coding sequence is TGTGCCAGCGGCCCCAGTTACAATGAGCAGTTCTTC. Translated: CASGPSYNEQFF.

The rearrangement uses TRBV6-5 and TRBJ1-4; D remains ambiguous. Germline values: CDR1 MNHEY, CDR2 SVGAGI. The CDR3 extends over 15 amino acids. Deletions cut 0 bases from V and 4 bases from J, with 9 bases between. The CDR3 sequence is CASSYSRRNNEKLFF. The CDR3 nucleotides read TGTGCCAGCAGTTACTCTCGTAGAAATAATGAAAAACTGTTTTTT.

This clone was seen only once. A junction end diverges from the germline sequence, so it may reflect a read error. The rearrangement links TRBV2 to TRBJ1-4; TRBD1 agrees at 7 bases. The germline V gene encodes CDR1 SNHLY and CDR2 FYNNEI. The CDR3 sequence is 14 residues long. CDR3 sequence reads: CASSEGGQTSRSVF. DNA of the CDR3: TGTGCCAGCAGTGAAGGGGGACAGACCTCCCGTTCGGTTTTT.

CDR3 DNA sequence: TGTGCCAGCAGTTTGGAGCCTAACTATGGCTACACCTTC. Its translation: CASSLEPNYGYTF. The chain links TRBV6-4 to TRBJ1-2, with D unclear. Between the trimmed V and J ends, which lost 5 bases and 0 bases, there was a span of 7 bases. This CDR3 spans 13 amino acids. Per the germline V gene, CDR1 is MRHNA and CDR2 is SNTAGT.